This TCR beta chain is drawn from a study of blood T cell repertoires in COVID-19. Study-wide context: Sites in the United States, Italy and Spain provided acute and convalescent COVID-19 samples. Nucleic acid was either cDNA or gDNA, and it came from T cells, B-cell-depleted T cells, or PBMCs.

The CDR3 runs to 17 residues. V shed 3 bases and J 9 bases; nucleotides not matched to a gene: 15. The germline CDR1 and CDR2 sequences are LGHNA and YSLEER. Data came from immunoSEQ multiplex PCR; TCRdb stores just in-frame clones and leaves some out. The sample consists of 250,000 to 300,000 clones, 88% of them appearing once. Recruitment covered under 25 US areas and drew participants whose ages spanned about 18 to 90 years. V and J are TRBV4-3 and TRBJ2-1, with 9 bases identical to TRBD1. The source material was PBMCs or T cells enriched from blood (not recorded which). This sequence originates from a woman aged 30 to 39 who had recovered from COVID-19. As DNA, the CDR3 is TGCGCCAGCAGCCAGGATACCACAGGGGGCGCAGTGGGTGAGCAGTTCTTC. Translated: CASSQDTTGGAVGEQFF.